These 6 T cell receptor beta chains were sequenced from one sample in a study of identical twins. A single record per CDR3 protein comes from TCRdb applying MiXCR to the 5' RACE reads. The data hold some 1,600,000 distinct CDR3 sequences, with less than 35% observed a single time. Sequencing used cord blood. These receptors all come from a newborn girl in good health.

The gene calls are TRBV5-1 and TRBJ1-1; perhaps TRBD1 as D (6 bases). CDR3 length: 12 residues. Germline V gives CDR1 SGHRS, CDR2 YFSETQ. Trimming pared 7 bases from V and 4 bases from J, leaving 11 bases between. The CDR3 DNA is TGCGCCAGCGGAGGACAGAGCACTGAAGCTTTCTTT. Translated, it gives CASGGQSTEAFF. The whole variable domain, remainder taken from reference TRBV5-1 and TRBJ1-1, is KAGVTQTPRYLIKTRGQQVTLSCSPISGHRSVSWYQQTPGQGLQFLFEYFSETQRNKGNFPGRFSGRQFSNSRSEMNVSTLELGDSALYLCASGGQSTEAFFGQGTRLTVV.

This clonotype was counted between two and nine times. The rearrangement uses TRBV28 and TRBJ1-5; 7 bases map to TRBD1. Looked up from germline, CDR1 is MDHEN and CDR2 is SYDVKM. CDR3 length equals 17 residues. V lost 6 bases and J lost 0; bases outside the gene matches: 11. This chain's CDR3 is CASSRLEGAYSNQPQHF. In DNA form, the CDR3 reads TGTGCCAGCAGCCGACTCGAGGGGGCCTATAGCAATCAGCCCCAGCATTTT.

This clonotype occurred many times. The chain couples TRBV4-2 to TRBJ2-1, with 7 positions matching TRBD2. After removal of 1 base from V and 2 bases from J, the junction contained 2 bases not matched to a gene. CDR1 LGHNA and CDR2 YNFKEQ come from the germline V gene. The CDR3 totals 15 residues. CDR3 sequence (DNA): TGTGCCAGCAGCCAAGGGGACTACCCCTACAATGAGCAGTTCTTC. Amino acid sequence: CASSQGDYPYNEQFF.

The chain has TRBV11-2 and TRBJ1-4; 9 bases are a match to TRBD1. Germline-derived CDR1 and CDR2 are SGHAT and FQNNGV. With 5 bases clipped from V and 4 bases from J, the junction kept 8 bases outside the gene matches. This CDR3 is 16 amino acids long. CDR3 sequence reads: CASSPRDREINEKLFF. CDR3 nucleotide sequence: TGTGCCAGCAGCCCCAGGGACAGGGAGATTAATGAAAAACTGTTTTTT.

The J gene is TRBJ2-3, the V gene TRBV29-1, with D perhaps being TRBD1 or TRBD2 (5 bases each). This CDR3 has 16 residues. The V and J ends lost 7 bases and 3 bases respectively, with 23 bases between them. The germline V gene encodes CDR1 SQVTM and CDR2 ANQGSEA. CDR3 amino acids: CSANPFEGLGTDTQYF. The CDR3 coding sequence is TGCAGCGCCAACCCTTTTGAGGGGCTCGGAACAGATACGCAGTATTTT.

This rearrangement joins TRBV27 to TRBJ2-7; D tentatively fits TRBD1 or TRBD2 (5 bases each). V lost 2 bases and J 5 bases, leaving 13 bases between the germline ends. Per germline, CDR1 MNHEY and CDR2 SMNVEV (reference sequence). The CDR3 loop spans 14 amino acids. The CDR3 sequence is CASSLVKGRDEQYF. For the CDR3, the DNA is TGTGCCAGCAGTTTAGTGAAGGGGCGGGACGAGCAGTACTTC.